Listed below are T cell receptor beta chains from one sample, sequenced in a study of shared clonotypes between healthy human individuals. Clones were sequenced by immunoSEQ multiplex PCR, and TCRdb holds only the in-frame ones, with some missing. The data contain some 2,000,000 clones, 85% to 95% of them singletons. The sample comprised naive CD4+ T cells sorted from blood. The receptors were gathered from a young man in good health. Each CDR3 is given with its conserved first and last residue. Each record gives: J gene, D gene, clone size, V gene, CDR3 DNA, CDR3 protein. The D gene is left open where the match is weak. The size field is filled for only some rows; it gives once, few, many or a size class.

TRBJ1-2 | NA | NA | TRBV6-5 | TGTGCCAGCAAGCGGGGGACTAAGACCGTCTATGGCTACACCTTC | CASKRGTKTVYGYTF
TRBJ2-7 | NA | NA | TRBV5-1 | TGCGCCAGCAGCTTCATCCAGGGCGGCTACGAGCAGTACTTC | CASSFIQGGYEQYF
TRBJ2-6 | NA | once | TRBV28 | TGTGCCAGCAGTTTAGGTAGCTCTGGAGCCAACGTCCTGACTTTC | CASSLGSSGANVLTF
TRBJ1-2 | TRBD1 | NA | TRBV6-5 | TGTGCCAGCAGAACTGGACAGGGGATTGGCTACACCTTC | CASRTGQGIGYTF
TRBJ2-7 | NA | NA | TRBV11-2 | TGTGCCAGCAGCTTACAGTCGAATGAGCGGGCCGAGCAGTACTTC | CASSLQSNERAEQYF
TRBJ1-4 | NA | NA | TRBV28 | TGTGCCAGCACGGGGGTTAATGAAAAACTGTTTTTT | CASTGVNEKLFF
TRBJ1-2 | NA | NA | TRBV30 | TGTGCCTGGAGACAGGGAGGGGGGTATGGCTACACCTTC | CAWRQGGGYGYTF
TRBJ2-1 | NA | NA | TRBV6-5 | TGTGCCAGTCTTGGGCGGGGCTCCTACAATGAGCAGTTCTTC | CASLGRGSYNEQFF
TRBJ2-7 | TRBD2 | NA | TRBV7-2 | TGTGCCAGCAGCTTAGTGGGACTAGCGACCGAGCAGTACTTC | CASSLVGLATEQYF
TRBJ2-6 | NA | once | TRBV30 | TGTGCCTGTTGGGCCTCTAGGGCTCCTGGGGCCAACGTCCTGACTTTC | CACWASRAPGANVLTF
TRBJ2-2 | NA | NA | TRBV5-6 | TGTGCCAGCAAGATAGCACGTACCGGGGAGCTGTTTTTT | CASKIARTGELFF
TRBJ2-1 | NA | NA | TRBV28 | TGTGCCAGCAGTCCGGACGGAAGCTCCTACAATGAGCAGTTCTTC | CASSPDGSSYNEQFF
TRBJ1-2 | TRBD1 | NA | TRBV7-8 | TGTGCCAGCAGCCTGATGCCTACAGGGGTAAGCGGCTACACCTTC | CASSLMPTGVSGYTF
TRBJ1-1 | NA | NA | TRBV18 | TGTGCCAGCTCACCACCATTAGGGGTTGGGATTGAAGCTTTCTTT | CASSPPLGVGIEAFF
TRBJ2-4 | NA | once | TRBV2 | TGTGCCAGCAGTGAATGGCAGGGAGAAAACATTCAGTACTTC | CASSEWQGENIQYF
TRBJ1-1 | NA | NA | TRBV2 | TGTGCCAGCAGTGAAAACATGAACACTGAAGCTTTCTTT | CASSENMNTEAFF
TRBJ2-7 | TRBD2 | NA | TRBV6-6 | TGTGCCAGCAGTACTTCCGGGACTATCGAGCAGTACTTC | CASSTSGTIEQYF
TRBJ1-2 | TRBD1 | NA | TRBV10-3 | TGTGCCATCAGTGAGTCACGGGACAGTGCCTATGGCTACACCTTC | CAISESRDSAYGYTF
TRBJ1-4 | NA | once | TRBV28 | TGTGCCAGCAGTCCCGATACAGGGTCAACTAATGAAAAACTGTTTTTT | CASSPDTGSTNEKLFF
TRBJ2-7 | TRBD2 | NA | TRBV7-8 | TGTGCCAGCAGCTTAGCGAAAGGGACTAGTTACTTC | CASSLAKGTSYF
TRBJ2-2 | NA | NA | TRBV6-5 | TGTGCCAGCAGTTACGAGGGAGGCACCGGGGAGCTGTTTTTT | CASSYEGGTGELFF
TRBJ2-3 | NA | NA | TRBV20-1 | TGCAGTCCGCCCCACACAGATACGCAGTATTTT | CSPPHTDTQYF
TRBJ2-2 | NA | NA | TRBV18 | TGTGCCAGCTCACAACTAGCTGTTAACACCGGGGAGCTGTTTTTT | CASSQLAVNTGELFF
TRBJ2-5 | NA | NA | TRBV30 | TGTGCCTGGGGAAGGACCTATACGACCCAGTACTTC | CAWGRTYTTQYF
TRBJ2-7 | TRBD1 | once | TRBV5-1 | TGCGCCAGCAGCTTGGCTCCGGGACAGGGGTCCGAGCAGTACTTC | CASSLAPGQGSEQYF
TRBJ1-2 | NA | NA | TRBV12-5 | TGTGCTAGTGGTTTGGTACTCGGACCGGCGAAGCACTATGGCTACACCTTC | CASGLVLGPAKHYGYTF
TRBJ2-7 | NA | once | TRBV4-3 | TGCGCCAGCAGCCAAGGGTCTGGCGCCTACGAGCAGTACTTC | CASSQGSGAYEQYF
TRBJ1-1 | NA | NA | TRBV18 | TGTGCCAGCTCACCCGGCCCGGGAAAGAACACTGAAGCTTTCTTT | CASSPGPGKNTEAFF
TRBJ1-6 | NA | NA | TRBV28 | TGTGCCAGCAGTTCCCCCCCGGGAGCAGGTTCACCCCTCCACTTT | CASSSPPGAGSPLHF
TRBJ2-3 | NA | NA | TRBV2 | TGTGCCAGCAGTGATATAGCGGTGGGGTTCACAGATACGCAGTATTTT | CASSDIAVGFTDTQYF
TRBJ1-5 | NA | NA | TRBV5-8 | TGTGCCAGCAGCTTGGGAGGGGGACCTAATCAGCCCCAGCATTTT | CASSLGGGPNQPQHF
TRBJ1-6 | NA | NA | TRBV28 | TGTGCCAGCAGTTTAGAGGGTTATAATTCACCCCTCCACTTT | CASSLEGYNSPLHF
TRBJ1-5 | NA | NA | TRBV7-9 | TGTGCCAGCAGCTCAGGGGAGGGTAGCAATCAGCCCCAGCATTTT | CASSSGEGSNQPQHF
TRBJ2-3 | NA | NA | TRBV20-1 | TGCAGTGCCGTATCCGATACGCAGTATTTT | CSAVSDTQYF
TRBJ2-7 | NA | NA | TRBV30 | TGTGCCTGGAGTGTACGAGTTACCTACGAGCAGTACTTC | CAWSVRVTYEQYF
TRBJ2-7 | TRBD1 | NA | TRBV5-4 | TGTGCCAGCAGCGCTGGACAGGTGAGAATCGACGAGCAGTACTTC | CASSAGQVRIDEQYF
TRBJ2-1 | TRBD2 | NA | TRBV29-1 | TGCAGCGTTGGGACTAGCGCTGGTAATGAGCAGTTCTTC | CSVGTSAGNEQFF
TRBJ2-2 | TRBD1 | NA | TRBV10-1 | TGCGCCAGCGGGACAGATACCGGGGAGCTGTTTTTT | CASGTDTGELFF
TRBJ2-1 | NA | NA | TRBV5-1 | TGCGCCAGCAGCTTGCGGTCCCCCGAGGACAATGAGCAGTTCTTC | CASSLRSPEDNEQFF
TRBJ1-1 | NA | NA | TRBV18 | TGTGCCAGCTCACCGACAATGAACACTGAAGCTTTCTTT | CASSPTMNTEAFF
TRBJ1-5 | NA | NA | TRBV27 | TGTGCCAGCAGTTCAGGGATCGGGACGGGCAATCAGCCCCAGCATTTT | CASSSGIGTGNQPQHF
TRBJ1-1 | NA | NA | TRBV18 | TGTGCCAGCTCACCATTGACCGCGAACACTGAAGCTTTCTTT | CASSPLTANTEAFF
TRBJ2-5 | NA | NA | TRBV7-2 | TGTGCCAGCAGCTTTAAAGAAGGCCTTCCAAAGACCCAGTACTTC | CASSFKEGLPKTQYF
TRBJ2-5 | TRBD2 | NA | TRBV5-7 | TGTGCCAGCAGCGCAAAGACTAGCGGGAGCGAGACCCAGTACTTC | CASSAKTSGSETQYF
TRBJ2-7 | NA | NA | TRBV10-2 | TGCGCCAGCAGCTCGGACAATCCCTACGAGCAGTACTTC | CASSSDNPYEQYF
TRBJ2-2 | TRBD2 | NA | TRBV7-9 | TGTGCCAGCAGCTTAATGCTAGCGGGACCGAACACCGGGGAGCTGTTTTTT | CASSLMLAGPNTGELFF
TRBJ2-5 | NA | NA | TRBV10-3 | TGTGCCATCACTTCGGACAAGCAAGAGACCCAGTACTTC | CAITSDKQETQYF
TRBJ1-6 | NA | NA | TRBV5-1 | TGCGCCAGCAGCTTAGGACGGGGAGGGAAAAATTCACCCCTCCACTTT | CASSLGRGGKNSPLHF
TRBJ2-2 | TRBD1 | NA | TRBV27 | TGTGCCAGCAGTTTGGGGACAGGGGGCTCGAACACCGGGGAGCTGTTTTTT | CASSLGTGGSNTGELFF
TRBJ1-3 | TRBD1 | NA | TRBV30 | TGTGCCTGGAGTCACGGACAGGGTTCTGGAAACACCATATATTTT | CAWSHGQGSGNTIYF
TRBJ2-7 | TRBD2 | once | TRBV7-9 | TGTGCCAGTGGAACTAGCGGAACTTACGAGCAGTACTTC | CASGTSGTYEQYF